The clone carrying this T cell receptor beta chain was found many times. There were no patients who had received any treatment before thyroid surgery. TCRdb called clones again from the PCR reads with MiXCR. The profile shows about 93,000 clones, 10% to 15% of them singletons. This sample stems from a study of metastatic and nonmetastatic thyroid tumors. This clonotype was obtained from a female donor with papillary thyroid cancer or a benign thyroid nodule (not recorded which). Some clones in this sample may be carry-over from other donors' samples. Sample: blood.

The CDR3 loop reads CASSITTSGRPSDTQYF. The DNA of the CDR3 is TGTGCCAGTAGTATTACGACTAGCGGGAGACCCTCGGATACGCAGTATTTT. The chain links TRBV19 to TRBJ2-3; TRBD2 agrees at 12 bases. From germline, CDR1 is LNHDA and CDR2 SQIVND (reference sequence). Unmatched junction bases numbered 10, after V lost 3 bases and J lost 6 bases. The CDR3 consists of 17 residues.